This TCR beta chain was sequenced during a study of neurological immune-mediated disorders. Volunteers from a blood bank in Maryland, USA, constituted the healthy controls. V shed 7 bases and J shed 4 bases, with 13 bases lying between them. Germline V lookup: CDR1 DFQATT, CDR2 SNEGSKA (reference sequence). The CDR3 spans 12 residues. Study conclusions and caveats: None of the CDR3 amino acid sequences of expanded clones recurred across subjects, suggesting private repertoires in all groups.

This clonotype appeared many times. Antigen specificity is unknown. Via MiXCR, TCRdb re-called the 5' RACE reads, giving one row per CDR3 protein. The sample includes around 50,000 distinct CDR3 sequences, around a sixth seen only once; the top ten take roughly 4.5%. The receptor was derived from a man aged 55 to 69 in good health. The gene calls are TRBV20-1 and TRBJ1-1, with a possible D match to TRBD1 (6 bases). The specimen sequenced was PBMCs. DNA for the CDR3: TGCAGTGGGGTAGGGGGAGTCACTGAAGCTTTCTTT. Translation gives CSGVGGVTEAFF.